This entry lists 12 T cell receptor beta chains sequenced from one sample in a study of shared clonotypes between healthy human individuals. Profiling relied on immunoSEQ multiplex PCR, and the TCRdb table lists in-frame clones only, not all of them. The sample lists hundreds of thousands of clones; over 90% were seen once. Naive CD8 cells lacked CD45RO and underwent positive selection for CCR7, leaving out terminally differentiated effector memory CD45RA+ cells. Sequenced material: naive CD8+ T cells sorted from blood. The receptor source for this set is a man under 40 in good health.

The chain is built from TRBV7-9 and TRBJ2-1, with D unresolved. The V end lost 5 bases, the J end lost 15 bases, and 14 bases lay between the germline ends. Germline V lookup: CDR1 SEHNR, CDR2 FQNEAQ (reference sequence). The CDR3 spans 11 residues. The CDR3 bases are TGTGCCAGCAGCGAAACTGGCGGCCCGTTCTTC. Translating gives CASSETGGPFF.

Comment on this clone: The same CDR3 is also encoded by other DNA sequences in this sample. The chain joins TRBV11-2 to TRBJ2-3, with unresolved D. The length of the CDR3 is 12 residues. The V gene lost 4 bases and the J gene lost 4 bases, with 6 bases spanning the gap. Germline V gene lookup returns CDR1 SGHAT and CDR2 FQNNGV. CDR3 amino acids: CASSSLADTQYF. CDR3 DNA: TGTGCCAGCAGCTCGCTCGCAGATACGCAGTATTTT.

This sequence joins TRBV7-9 and TRBJ2-7; tentative D call: TRBD2 (6 bases). The CDR3 runs to 15 residues. Germline V CDR1 and CDR2: SEHNR, FQNEAQ (reference sequence). V lost 5 bases and J lost 7, with 21 bases in between. The CDR3 coding sequence is TGTGCCAGCAGCGAGACGGGACTCCGAAGAGGGGAGCAGTACTTC. Protein sequence: CASSETGLRRGEQYF.

V usage is TRBV7-5 and J usage is TRBJ2-1; the tabulated D call, TRBD1, remains unverified against the DNA. TRBV7-5 constitutes a pseudogene. CDR3 length: 13 residues. The CDR3 coding sequence is TGTGTCATCGGGACAGGGGGCCGGAATGAGCAGTTCTTC. Its translation: CVIGTGGRNEQFF.

A single count supports this clone. The chain is built from TRBV28 and TRBJ1-2; D gene ambiguous. Trimming left V 6 bases short and J 3 bases short, with 11 bases between. In germline, CDR1 is MDHEN, CDR2 SYDVKM. The CDR3 has 13 amino acids. CDR3 bases: TGTGCCAGCAGAAGTAGGGCCGACTATGGCTACACCTTC. Amino acids: CASRSRADYGYTF.

This rearrangement joins TRBV29-1 to TRBJ2-1; 13 bases agree with TRBD2. The CDR3 is 14 residues long. Germline V gene lookup returns CDR1 SQVTM and CDR2 ANQGSEA. V lost 7 bases and J lost 6; bases outside the gene matches: 6. The CDR3 nucleotides read TGCAGCGCCGACGGACTAGCGGGAGTCAATGAGCAGTTCTTC. Amino acids: CSADGLAGVNEQFF.

Turning to this clone: A junction boundary mismatches the germline segment, possibly from a read error. This chain connects TRBV7-7 to TRBJ2-2; a weak D match, TRBD1 (5 bases). The CDR3 contains 17 residues. Germline CDR1 and CDR2: SSHAT and FNYEAQ (reference sequence). CDR3 DNA sequence: TGTGCTAGCAGCTCGGACATTTATGCGTCGAACACCGGGGAGCTGTTTTTT. This encodes CASSSDIYASNTGELFF.

V gene TRBV30 combines with J gene TRBJ2-2; possible D gene TRBD2, 6 bases. Trimming cost V 4 bases and J 6 bases, with 18 bases left between them. This CDR3 is 15 amino acids long. Germline CDR1 reads GTSNPN; CDR2 reads SVGIG (reference sequence). CDR3 in amino acids: CAWMPWRDGSGELFF. In nucleotides, the CDR3 is TGTGCCTGGATGCCCTGGCGGGATGGATCCGGGGAGCTGTTTTTT.

This clone occurred a few times. The chain links TRBV7-9 to TRBJ2-2, with D unclear. The germline CDR1 and CDR2 sequences are SEHNR and FQNEAQ (reference sequence). This CDR3 is 12 amino acids long. V shed 2 bases and J shed 6 bases, with 4 bases lying between them. Written as DNA, the CDR3 is TGTGCCAGCAGCTTACGGTCCGGGGAGCTGTTTTTT. Protein sequence: CASSLRSGELFF.

The chain uses TRBV7-9 and TRBJ1-5; D may be TRBD1 (5 bases). Deletions cut 5 bases from V and 5 bases from J, with 19 bases between. CDR1 is SEHNR, CDR2 FQNEAQ, per germline (reference sequence). The CDR3 has 16 amino acids. For the CDR3, the DNA is TGTGCCAGCAGCGATGGGGCCAATGGACCGCATCAGCCCCAGCATTTT. Protein sequence: CASSDGANGPHQPQHF.

CDR3 residues: CASSLAPSAGLSYNEQFF. CDR3 in DNA: TGTGCCAGCAGCTTAGCGCCGTCGGCAGGGCTATCCTACAATGAGCAGTTCTTC. The rearrangement uses TRBV7-9 and TRBJ2-1, with D perhaps matching TRBD1 (5 bases). V was shortened by 0 bases and J by 1 base, with 16 bases between the two germline ends. This CDR3 has 18 amino acids. Germline V gene lookup returns CDR1 SEHNR and CDR2 FQNEAQ (reference sequence).

The chain links TRBV7-9 to TRBJ1-5; no clear D gene. The CDR3 spans 17 residues. V was clipped by 4 bases and J by 2 bases, with 18 bases between them. Germline V lookup: CDR1 SEHNR, CDR2 FQNEAQ (reference sequence). CDR3 coding DNA: TGTGCCAGCAGCTCTACTTCAAGCGGGCTCGGCAATCAGCCCCAGCATTTT. Translating it yields CASSSTSSGLGNQPQHF. The full variable domain, with the rest looked up from reference TRBV7-9 and TRBJ1-5, is DTGVSQNPRHKITKRGQNVTFRCDPISEHNRLYWYRQTLGQGPEFLTYFQNEAQLEKSRLLSDRFSAERPKGSFSTLEIQRTEQGDSAMYLCASSSTSSGLGNQPQHFGDGTRLSIL.